This TCR beta chain was captured in a study of a mutant IDH1 vaccine in newly diagnosed glioma. Whole-study context: Among treated patients, 62.5% were male and approximately 40% female, and mean age was approximately 40 years. Earlier care involved radiotherapy, temozolomide, or both, and the majority received both.

Study-wide results and limits: The authors found pseudoprogression apparently unrelated to changes in top peripheral T cell clonotypes.

This clone appeared once. Its matching antigen is unknown. TCRdb's copy holds only in-frame clones and misses some; the assay was immunoSEQ multiplex PCR. The sample has roughly 84,000 clones, almost 85% seen once; the top ten hold roughly 5%. The V gene's germline CDR1 is MNHEY and CDR2 SMNVEV (reference sequence). This CDR3 is 14 amino acids long. Trimming removed 5 bases from V and 0 bases from J, with 11 bases in between. Time point described: baseline, week 1 (first vaccination visit). Treatment: pre-vaccination baseline after standard-of-care therapy. Patients carried new grade 3 or 4 IDH1-mutant astrocytomas lacking nuclear ATRX.

This TCR was sampled from a man in his forties with glioma. Some clones in this sample may be carry-over from other donors' samples. Source: PBMCs, taken from a glioma patient treated with radiotherapy, temozolomide or both. The chain links TRBV27 to TRBJ2-7; tentative D call: TRBD1 (6 bases). The CDR3 loop is CASSLRGISYEQYF. CDR3 in DNA: TGTGCCAGCAGTCTCAGGGGTATCTCCTACGAGCAGTACTTC.